This T cell receptor beta chain was observed in a study of Ad26.COV2.S vaccination and SARS-CoV-2 variants. Study at large: Each vaccinee took Ad26.COV2.S intramuscularly, once or twice 56 days apart.

Findings of the study overall: Assessments of TCR breadth and depth may have underestimated the total T cell responses.

About this clone: The antigen is unknown.

The treatment is: roughly 19 received Ad26.COV2.S at low or high dose, single or two shots; several received placebo; per-sample allocation not given. The investigators took samples on day 63 after the first vaccine or placebo injection. An Ad26 vector that expressed Wuhan-strain SARS-CoV-2 spike constituted the vaccine. Measured with immunoSEQ multiplex PCR; TCRdb has only the in-frame clones, and not every one. The table has about 390,000 clones, about 85% seen once; the top ten hold approximately 3.7%. This CDR3 spans 16 amino acids. The germline CDR1 and CDR2 sequences are SGHRS and YFSETQ. V was cut by 3 bases and J by 8 bases, with 23 bases left in between.

This sample comprised peripheral blood, obtained in a trial of Ad26.COV2.S vaccine versus placebo. The chain carries TRBV5-1 and TRBJ1-1; no reliable D call. The receptor's source is a person between 18 and 65 years old who received the Ad26.COV2.S COVID-19 vaccine or a placebo. CDR3 sequence: CASSSFGGRPPWEAFF. CDR3 nucleotides: TGCGCCAGCAGCTCGTTCGGAGGGAGACCTCCATGGGAAGCTTTCTTT. Combining the CDR3 with reference TRBV5-1 and TRBJ1-1 gives the whole variable domain KAGVTQTPRYLIKTRGQQVTLSCSPISGHRSVSWYQQTPGQGLQFLFEYFSETQRNKGNFPGRFSGRQFSNSRSEMNVSTLELGDSALYLCASSSFGGRPPWEAFFGQGTRLTVV.